This TCR beta chain derives from a study of shared clonotypes between healthy human individuals (dated by TCRdb to 2018 to 2021). For context, the study as a whole: Two women and a few men aged 18 to 49 years were included in the cohort. To estimate repertoire size and how much clonotypes are shared between individuals, the study performed deep sequencing of blood TCR repertoires from roughly five healthy adults. Libraries were prepared and TCR repertoires were sequenced by different laboratories using diverse techniques, in order to increase sequencing depth and limit assay-specific biases. Between about 0.8 and 9 billion PBMCs per donor were obtained by leukapheresis. For each donor, CD4 naive and CD4 memory were each given three plates, CD8 naive was given two plates, and CD8 memory was given one plate.

This clone appeared a single time. The antigen this receptor binds is unknown. Base qualities are not provided; no much larger clone lies one nucleotide away. Sequences GTSNPN (CDR1) and SVGIG (CDR2) are obtained from the germline V gene (reference sequence). Taken from cysteine to phenylalanine, the CDR3 has 14 residues. The sequence is cut down to CDR3 DNA, 42 bases in frame from base 1. At the junction V is shortened by 0 bases and J by 4 bases, with 10 bases in between. Using the deep immunoSEQ assay, multiplex PCR amplified TCR CDR3 regions from genomic DNA. Extracted genomic DNA from each cell subset was spread evenly across all wells of several immunoSEQ 96-well plates, with each plate serving as a replicate. For sorted subsets, approximately 210 ng of genomic DNA, equivalent to 25,000 to 30,000 T cell genomes, went into each replicate PCR. The purified libraries were quantified using a Qubit 3.0 fluorometer, sized with a Bioanalyzer 2100, and then quantified again using the KAPA Library Quantification kit. A separate single-read 150-cycle Illumina NextSeq 550 flow cell was used to sequence each immunoSEQ 96-well plate. The study's processing was this. Because the immunoSEQ output included only junctional sequences and no quality scores, the filtering could not be the same as the filtering used for full-length reads. To assign V/J genes and CDR3, sequences were annotated against IMGT germline references using PyIR, a Python wrapper for IgBLAST v1.9. Reads with weak V/J assignments (E-value above 1e-6), missing CDR3, stop codons, out-of-frame junctions, or ambiguous translated residues were removed. V3J clonotypes were defined by identical inferred V gene, J gene, and CDR3 amino acid sequence. Percentage overlap between repertoires was calculated by dividing the number of shared unique clonotypes by the size of the smaller repertoire. Three approaches were used to assess repertoire richness: RTK rarefaction, the Chao1 estimator, and Recon v2.1 estimates of unobserved clonotypes. For all TCRbeta clonotypes obtained by the gDNA method from several donors, generation probabilities were computed with OLGA. What TCRdb holds here is the immuneACCESS table cut down to in-frame rearrangements. Part of the clones is not present; checked against another copy, under half of the missing clones reflect an unresolved V gene, and the others are unexplained. D and trimming come from the DNA, and the V and J calls and clone size come from that table. The sample data list a few hundred thousand clones, and 73% of these were observed just once. The ten top clones hold 8.5% to 12% of the sample.

On the study overall, not on this receptor specifically: Pairwise subsampling led to the expectation that sequencing depth would affect the degree of clonotype sharing among donors. Compared with non-shared clonotypes, clonotypes shared by all four sorted-subset donors had higher generation probabilities. Even with the large sequencing depth, rarefaction of the sorted-subset datasets indicated that sequencing was incomplete. Sharing across several donors was observed for around 5% of naive CD4, 3% to 3.5% of naive CD8, roughly 2.3% of memory CD4, and about 0.4% of memory CD8 clonotypes. Larger estimated clonotype richness was generally found for naive subsets than for memory subsets. Sampling was restricted to blood, and TCR repertoires in tissues likely differ from the TCR repertoires found in blood. Because the study included a small number of donors, the genetic and exposure-history diversity represented was limited.

The donors were healthy, HIV-negative adults who had no recently reported acute infections or vaccinations. All donors were Caucasian adults living in Nashville, Tennessee, USA. CD4+ T cells were enriched by magnetic negative selection, after which naive cells were positively selected on CD45RA and the negative fraction was taken as the memory subset. Blood was collected by leukapheresis, and PBMCs were isolated by Ficoll-Histopaque density gradient centrifugation and then cryopreserved in liquid nitrogen vapor phase. Analytical flow cytometry was used to check the purity and quantity of every magnetically sorted T cell population. Genomic DNA was isolated from each sorted fraction and quantified by UV absorbance on a Nanodrop 2000c.

The chain employs TRBV30 and TRBJ1-3; no D gene call is confident. This TCR was sampled from a man younger than 45 in good health. The source material was memory CD4+ T cells sorted from blood. What this sample's cell subset or site label stands for: CD45RA-negative fraction. The CDR3 sequence is CAWSVLASGNTIYF. The sequenced DNA is TGTGCCTGGAGTGTACTGGCGTCCGGAAACACCATATATTTT.